These T cell receptor beta chains were read from a single sample in a study of cytomegalovirus exposure and HLA in healthy donors. Data came from immunoSEQ multiplex PCR; TCRdb stores just in-frame clones and leaves some out. The sample has some 200,000 clones; about 90% are singletons. Material: PBMCs. Receptor source: a girl under three years old in good health and CMV-seronegative. Each CDR3 is given with its conserved first and last residue. A D gene is named only where the DNA matches it firmly. Expanded clones are given a class, and other clones once, few, many or no size at all.

J gene: TRBJ2-7
clone size: -
D gene: TRBD1
V gene: TRBV5-1
CDR3 DNA: TGCGCCAGCAGCTTGGCCGGTGACAGGGGTTACGAGCAGTACTTC
CDR3 protein: CASSLAGDRGYEQYF

J gene: TRBJ2-1
clone size: once
D gene: -
V gene: TRBV18
CDR3 DNA: TGTGCCAGCTCACCACCCTCCTCGGTTAACTCGTACAATGAGCAGTTCTTC
CDR3 protein: CASSPPSSVNSYNEQFF

J gene: TRBJ1-2
clone size: -
D gene: -
V gene: TRBV18
CDR3 DNA: TGTGCCAGACCGGGGGGGTCCTATGGCTACACCTTC
CDR3 protein: CARPGGSYGYTF

J gene: TRBJ2-3
clone size: once
D gene: TRBD2
V gene: TRBV18
CDR3 DNA: TGTGCCAGCTCACCGACAGCGGGGCTTACAGATACGCAGTATTTT
CDR3 protein: CASSPTAGLTDTQYF

J gene: TRBJ2-2
clone size: -
D gene: TRBD2
V gene: TRBV15
CDR3 DNA: TGTGCCACCAGCACCTTGAGACTAGCGGGAGGGTTAAACACCGGGGAGCTGTTTTTT
CDR3 protein: CATSTLRLAGGLNTGELFF

J gene: TRBJ2-7
clone size: -
D gene: -
V gene: TRBV6-1
CDR3 DNA: TGTGCCAGCAGCAAGTCGACTAGATATGACGAGCAGTACTTC
CDR3 protein: CASSKSTRYDEQYF

J gene: TRBJ1-1
clone size: -
D gene: TRBD1
V gene: TRBV18
CDR3 DNA: TGTGCCAGCTCACCACTGCAGGGGGCTATGTCGAACACTGAAGCTTTCTTT
CDR3 protein: CASSPLQGAMSNTEAFF

J gene: TRBJ1-1
clone size: -
D gene: -
V gene: TRBV9
CDR3 DNA: TGTGCCAGCAGCGCAACCCCTGGAGGGGAGGGGGCTTTCTTT
CDR3 protein: CASSATPGGEGAFF

J gene: TRBJ1-6
clone size: -
D gene: TRBD1
V gene: TRBV5-1
CDR3 DNA: TGCGCCAGCAGCTTGGACCCAGACAGGGGACATTCACCCCTCCACTTT
CDR3 protein: CASSLDPDRGHSPLHF

J gene: TRBJ2-3
clone size: -
D gene: TRBD2
V gene: TRBV5-1
CDR3 DNA: TGCGCCAGCAGACTTCGGCTAGCGGGAGGGCCGGGTGGGGGCACAGATACGCAGTATTTT
CDR3 protein: CASRLRLAGGPGGGTDTQYF

J gene: TRBJ2-3
clone size: once
D gene: -
V gene: TRBV11-2
CDR3 DNA: TGTGCCAGCAAAGGTACAGGGCTCACAGATACGCAGTATTTT
CDR3 protein: CASKGTGLTDTQYF

J gene: TRBJ2-6
clone size: -
D gene: TRBD1
V gene: TRBV30
CDR3 DNA: TGTGCCTGGACCTCCGGGACAGTGAGCTCTGGGGCCAACGTCCTGACTTTC
CDR3 protein: CAWTSGTVSSGANVLTF

J gene: TRBJ2-7
clone size: -
D gene: TRBD1
V gene: TRBV7-8
CDR3 DNA: TGTGCCAGCAGCTTAAGGGACAGTATCCACGAGCAGTACTTC
CDR3 protein: CASSLRDSIHEQYF

J gene: TRBJ2-2
clone size: -
D gene: TRBD2
V gene: TRBV25-1
CDR3 DNA: TGTGCCAGCAGTCGACTAGCGGGGGATTCCGGGGAGCTGTTTTTT
CDR3 protein: CASSRLAGDSGELFF